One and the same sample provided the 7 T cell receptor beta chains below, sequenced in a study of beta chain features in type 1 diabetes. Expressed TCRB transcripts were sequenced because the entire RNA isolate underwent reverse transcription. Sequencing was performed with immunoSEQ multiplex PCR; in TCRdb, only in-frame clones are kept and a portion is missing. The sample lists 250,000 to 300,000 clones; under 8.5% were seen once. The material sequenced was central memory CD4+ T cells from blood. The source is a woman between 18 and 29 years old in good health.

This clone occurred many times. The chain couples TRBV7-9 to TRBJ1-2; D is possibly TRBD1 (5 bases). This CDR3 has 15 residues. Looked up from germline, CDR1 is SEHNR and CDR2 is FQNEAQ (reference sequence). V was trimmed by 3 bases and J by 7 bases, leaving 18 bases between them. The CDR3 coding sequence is TGTGCCAGCAGCTTTGATCGAGCAGGGTCGCTTGGCTACACCTTC. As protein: CASSFDRAGSLGYTF.

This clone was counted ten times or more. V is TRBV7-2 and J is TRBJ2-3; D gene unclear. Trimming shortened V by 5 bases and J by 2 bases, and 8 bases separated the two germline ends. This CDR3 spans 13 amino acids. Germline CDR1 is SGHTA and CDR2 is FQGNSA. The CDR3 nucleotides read TGTGCCAGCAGCCCCGGCATCACAGATACGCAGTATTTT. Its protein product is CASSPGITDTQYF.

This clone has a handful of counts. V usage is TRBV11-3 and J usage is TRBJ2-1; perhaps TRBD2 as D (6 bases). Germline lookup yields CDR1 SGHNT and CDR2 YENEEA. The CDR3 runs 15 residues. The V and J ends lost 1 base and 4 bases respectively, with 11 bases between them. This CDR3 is CASSLGPGEYNEQFF. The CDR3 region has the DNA TGTGCCAGCAGCTTAGGGCCGGGGGAATACAATGAGCAGTTCTTC.

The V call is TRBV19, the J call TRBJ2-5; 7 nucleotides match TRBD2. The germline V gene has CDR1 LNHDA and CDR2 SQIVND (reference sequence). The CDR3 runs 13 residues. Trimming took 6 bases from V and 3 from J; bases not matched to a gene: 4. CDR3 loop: CASRRRGEETQYF. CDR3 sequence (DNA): TGTGCCAGTAGGCGACGGGGGGAAGAGACCCAGTACTTC.

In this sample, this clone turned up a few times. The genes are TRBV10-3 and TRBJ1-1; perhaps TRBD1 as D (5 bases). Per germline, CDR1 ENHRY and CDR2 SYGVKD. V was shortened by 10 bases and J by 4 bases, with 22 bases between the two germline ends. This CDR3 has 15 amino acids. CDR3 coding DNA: TGTGCCACCCAAGATACCAGGGTATTTGGCACTGAAGCTTTCTTT. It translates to CATQDTRVFGTEAFF.

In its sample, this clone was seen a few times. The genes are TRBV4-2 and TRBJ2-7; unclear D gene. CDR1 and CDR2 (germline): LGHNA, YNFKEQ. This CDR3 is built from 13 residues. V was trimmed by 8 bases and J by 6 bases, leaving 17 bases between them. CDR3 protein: CASGEGPLGEQYF. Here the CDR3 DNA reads TGTGCCAGCGGTGAAGGGCCTCTCGGCGAGCAGTACTTC.

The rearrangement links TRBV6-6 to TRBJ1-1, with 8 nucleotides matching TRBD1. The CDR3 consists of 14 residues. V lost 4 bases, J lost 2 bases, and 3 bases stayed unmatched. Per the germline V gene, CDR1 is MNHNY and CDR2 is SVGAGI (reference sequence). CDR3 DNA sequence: TGTGCCAGCAGTTTCGGACAGGGTAACACTGAAGCTTTCTTT. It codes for CASSFGQGNTEAFF.